Below, 29 T cell receptor beta chains from the same sample are listed, as sequenced in a study of immune characterization of retroperitoneal liposarcoma. TCRdb passed the PCR reads through MiXCR, listing each CDR3 protein once. The table has 9,500 to 14,000 distinct CDR3 sequences, approximately 22% seen once; the top ten hold about 9.8%. The sample comprised blood. Receptor source: a female donor with retroperitoneal liposarcoma.

This clonotype is medium-sized. V usage is TRBV12-3 or TRBV12-4 and J usage is TRBJ2-1; 11 bases match TRBD2. The CDR3 covers 15 residues. J was trimmed by 6 bases and V by 5 bases; bases with no gene match: 6. The CDR3 spells CASSTRLAGSNEQFF. The CDR3 coding sequence is TGTGCCAGCAGTACCCGACTAGCGGGAAGCAATGAGCAGTTCTTC.

This clonotype was seen many times. J is TRBJ2-1 and V is TRBV11-3, with 8 bases identical to TRBD1. The CDR3 extends over 15 amino acids. Germline V gene lookup returns CDR1 SGHNT and CDR2 YENEEA. The J segment lost 4 bases and the V segment lost 4 bases, leaving 6 bases of the junction unmatched. The CDR3 DNA is TGTGCCAGCAGCTCAACCGGGACAGGTTACAATGAGCAGTTCTTC. Amino acid sequence: CASSSTGTGYNEQFF.

This chain uses TRBV7-2 with TRBJ2-1; TRBD1 matches at 10 bases. The end of the DNA fits TRBJ2-7 better, so the J call may be wrong. Germline V CDR1 and CDR2: SGHTA, FQGNSA. This CDR3 is built from 15 residues. CDR3 sequence: CASSLGQGFTYEQYF. In nucleotides, the CDR3 is TGTGCCAGCAGCTTGGGACAGGGGTTTACCTACGAGCAGTACTTC.

This chain joins TRBV7-8 and TRBJ2-5; 7 positions match TRBD2. J was trimmed by 3 bases and V by 1 base; bases with no gene match: 8. The CDR3 covers 16 residues. Looked up from germline, CDR1 is SGHVS and CDR2 is FQNEAQ. The CDR3 DNA is TGTGCCAGCAGCTTAGGGCCTGGCGGGAGAAAAGAGACCCAGTACTTC. Encoded protein: CASSLGPGGRKETQYF.

The gene calls are TRBV20-1 and TRBJ2-1; 7 bases align to TRBD2. The end of the DNA is better explained by TRBJ2-5, so the J call may be wrong. CDR3 length: 17 residues. Germline lookup yields CDR1 DFQATT and CDR2 SNEGSKA (reference sequence). For the CDR3, the DNA is TGCAGTGCTGCAGATTGGGGGAGGGGCAGCCTCCAAGAGACCCAGTACTTC. Translating gives CSAADWGRGSLQETQYF.

This chain connects TRBV12-3 or TRBV12-4 to TRBJ2-5; D remains ambiguous. The J call could be wrong; TRBJ2-1 is a better fit for the DNA end. This CDR3 has 13 residues. This CDR3 is CASSLANPGEQFF. CDR3 sequence (DNA): TGTGCCAGCAGTTTAGCCAATCCAGGCGAGCAGTTCTTC.

The CDR3 here is CASSLGLGTRTYNEQFF. The CDR3 DNA is TGTGCCAGCAGCTTAGGGTTAGGGACTAGGACCTACAATGAGCAGTTCTTC. The rearrangement joins TRBV11-2 to TRBJ2-1, with 8 bases matching TRBD2. With 1 base clipped from V and 2 bases from J, the junction kept 7 bases outside the gene matches. The CDR3 consists of 17 residues. Germline CDR1 reads SGHAT; CDR2 reads FQNNGV. Based on the CDR3 plus reference TRBV11-2 and TRBJ2-1, the full variable domain is EAGVAQSPRYKIIEKRQSVAFWCNPISGHATLYWYQQILGQGPKLLIQFQNNGVVDDSQLPKDRFSAERLKGVDSTLKIQPAKLEDSAVYLCASSLGLGTRTYNEQFFGPGTRLTVL.

This clonotype was detected many times. The chain employs TRBV6-1 and TRBJ2-1; either TRBD1 or TRBD2 may supply D (5 bases each). Germline V lookup: CDR1 MNHNS, CDR2 SASEGT. CDR3 length equals 13 residues. V was cut by 6 bases and J by 4 bases, with 10 bases left in between. Here the CDR3 DNA reads TGTGCCAGCAGCTTGGGACCGTACAATGAGCAGTTCTTC. Its translation is CASSLGPYNEQFF.

This clonotype is medium-sized in the sample. V usage is TRBV11-3 and J usage is TRBJ2-3; unclear D gene. With 4 bases removed from V and 4 bases from J, the gap between germline ends came to 12 bases. The CDR3 is 14 amino acids. The germline V gene encodes CDR1 SGHNT and CDR2 YENEEA. In nucleotides, the CDR3 is TGTGCCAGCAGCTGGAAGGGCATGGCAGATACGCAGTATTTT. Its translation is CASSWKGMADTQYF.

This clonotype was observed at least ten times. The chain couples TRBV6-1 to TRBJ2-3, with D tentatively TRBD1 (6 bases). The germline CDR1 and CDR2 sequences are MNHNS and SASEGT. This CDR3 comprises 14 residues. The V and J ends lost 5 bases and 4 bases respectively, with 13 bases between them. DNA of the CDR3: TGTGCCAGCAGTCAGGTACAGGGTGCAGATACGCAGTATTTT. Amino acid sequence: CASSQVQGADTQYF.

A few counts support this clonotype. The chain's CDR3 is CASSLTETGYEQYF. The DNA for the CDR3 is TGTGCCAGCAGTTTAACAGAGACAGGCTACGAGCAGTACTTC. The chain combines TRBV6-6 with TRBJ2-5; a possible D gene is TRBD1 (6 bases). The J call may be wrong; the DNA end is better matched by TRBJ2-7. This CDR3 has 14 amino acids. The germline V gene encodes CDR1 MNHNY and CDR2 SVGAGI (reference sequence).

This clonotype has more than one count but fewer than ten. The genes are TRBV6-1 and TRBJ2-1; 10 bases agree with TRBD2. The CDR3 contains 15 residues. After removal of 7 bases from V and 7 bases from J, the junction contained 10 bases not matched to a gene. From germline, CDR1 is MNHNS and CDR2 SASEGT. The DNA of the CDR3 is TGTGCCAGCATTTATCTAGCGGGAGAAGGTAATGAGCAGTTCTTC. Amino acids: CASIYLAGEGNEQFF.

This clonotype was observed many times. The rearrangement links TRBV6-5 to TRBJ2-6; D unclear. Germline V gene sequence: CDR1 MNHEY, CDR2 SVGAGI. The CDR3 totals 17 residues. With 0 bases removed from V and 0 bases from J, the gap between germline ends came to 9 bases. The CDR3 DNA is TGTGCCAGCAGTTACTCGCCTACAGCCTCTGGGGCCAACGTCCTGACTTTC. Its protein is CASSYSPTASGANVLTF.

Only a few counts were recorded for this clonotype. The chain couples TRBV7-2 to TRBJ2-2, with TRBD1 matching over 11 bases. The CDR3 has 15 amino acids. CDR1 is SGHTA, CDR2 FQGNSA, per germline. The V segment lost 5 bases and the J segment 7 bases; nucleotides outside the gene matches: 6. CDR3 protein: CASSGQDRGRGELFF. The DNA of the CDR3 is TGTGCCAGCAGCGGGCAGGACAGGGGGCGCGGGGAGCTGTTTTTT. Using reference TRBV7-2 and TRBJ2-2 for the parts outside the CDR3, the full variable domain is GAGVSQSPSNKVTEKGKDVELRCDPISGHTALYWYRQSLGQGLEFLIYFQGNSAPDKSGLPSDRFSAERTGGSVSTLTIQRTQQEDSAVYLCASSGQDRGRGELFFGEGSRLTVL.

V and J are TRBV6-1 and TRBJ1-6; possibly TRBD1 for D (6 bases). The CDR3 runs to 16 residues. V lost 7 bases and J 7 bases, leaving 20 bases between the germline ends. CDR1 is MNHNS, CDR2 SASEGT, per germline. The CDR3 DNA is TGTGCCAGCAACCACCAGGCAGGGGATGGGAATTCACCCCTCCACTTT. It codes for CASNHQAGDGNSPLHF.

This clonotype was observed a few times. V usage is TRBV11-1 and J usage is TRBJ1-1; the D gene is possibly TRBD1 (5 bases). Per the germline V gene, CDR1 is SGHAT and CDR2 is FQDESV (reference sequence). This CDR3 is built from 14 residues. Trimming shortened V by 7 bases and J by 1 base, and 13 bases separated the two germline ends. The CDR3 DNA sequence: TGTGCCAGCAAACGACAGTCTGGGAACACTGAAGCTTTCTTT. As protein: CASKRQSGNTEAFF.

This clonotype was seen a single time. The chain couples TRBV7-2 to TRBJ2-1; 13 bases are shared with TRBD2. The J call may be in error: the DNA end matches TRBJ2-7 better. CDR3 length: 14 residues. The germline CDR1 and CDR2 sequences are SGHTA and FQGNSA. The CDR3 here is CASSLGLAGIEQYF. The CDR3 nucleotides read TGTGCCAGCAGCCTGGGACTAGCGGGGATCGAGCAGTACTTC.

The V and J genes are TRBV2 and TRBJ2-1; 9 bases match TRBD1. Germline V lookup: CDR1 SNHLY, CDR2 FYNNEI. V shed 7 bases, J shed 3 bases, and the junction held 4 bases outside the gene matches. The CDR3 consists of 14 residues. The CDR3: CASKYRGLYNEQFF. The CDR3, as DNA: TGTGCCAGCAAGTACAGGGGGCTCTACAATGAGCAGTTCTTC.

This clonotype was observed a few times. The genes are TRBV6-5 and TRBJ2-1, with 11 bases that match TRBD1. The germline V gene has CDR1 MNHEY and CDR2 SVGAGI. The length of the CDR3 is 14 residues. With 6 bases clipped from V and 10 bases from J, the junction kept 8 bases outside the gene matches. The CDR3 DNA is TGTGCCAGCAGCGGACAGGGGGCCGTCTACGAGCAGTTCTTC. This sequence encodes CASSGQGAVYEQFF.

A few counts support this clonotype. This chain connects TRBV6-1 to TRBJ2-3; D not resolved. CDR1 and CDR2 (germline): MNHNS, SASEGT. Trimming removed 7 bases from V and 1 base from J, with 15 bases in between. The CDR3 runs 15 residues. The CDR3 region has the DNA TGTGCCAGCACCCCAAGGGTCCGGGGCACAGATACGCAGTATTTT. Translation gives CASTPRVRGTDTQYF.

V is TRBV6-1 and J is TRBJ1-6; 7 bases map to TRBD1. The CDR3 is 16 amino acids. V was pared by 7 bases and J by 4 bases, with 10 bases of the junction left unmatched. Germline assignment: CDR1 MNHNS and CDR2 SASEGT. CDR3 sequence: CASTTVGQRYNSPLHF. The CDR3 nucleotides are TGTGCCAGCACCACTGTGGGACAGCGATATAATTCACCCCTCCACTTT.

This clonotype turned up a few times. V gene TRBV5-1 combines with J gene TRBJ2-5; maybe TRBD2 (5 bases). The DNA end is more similar to TRBJ2-7, so the J call may be wrong. Germline CDR1 SGHRS, CDR2 YFSETQ. The CDR3 has 14 residues. CDR3 DNA sequence: TGCGCCAGCAGCTTGGGTGCGGGCTCCTACGAGCAGTACTTC. It yields the protein CASSLGAGSYEQYF.

Judged by abundance, this clonotype is medium-sized (0.01 to 0.1%). This chain links TRBV11-3 with TRBJ2-3, with D hard to call. The CDR3 is made up of 14 amino acids. From germline, CDR1 is SGHNT and CDR2 YENEEA. Trimming shortened V by 5 bases and J by 0 bases, and 9 bases separated the two germline ends. The CDR3 protein is CASSLSLSTDTQYF. The DNA of the CDR3 is TGTGCCAGCAGCCTTAGTTTAAGCACAGATACGCAGTATTTT.

J is TRBJ1-2 and V is TRBV6-1, with D possibly being TRBD1 (5 bases). Germline assignment: CDR1 MNHNS and CDR2 SASEGT. The CDR3 has 13 amino acids. V gave up 5 bases and J gave up 8 bases, with 15 bases separating them. The CDR3 DNA reads as TGTGCCAGCAGTCGGGGGGAGCTTGGAGGCTACACCTTC. It is translated as CASSRGELGGYTF.

This clonotype is medium-sized by share. The chain links TRBV11-2 to TRBJ2-3, with TRBD2 as a possible D gene (5 bases). The CDR3 length is 15 residues. Trimming removed 8 bases from V and 2 bases from J, with 17 bases in between. CDR1 SGHAT and CDR2 FQNNGV come from the germline V gene. CDR3 DNA sequence: TGTGCCAGCGGACTCGCATTGTCCTCCACAGATACGCAGTATTTT. Translating gives CASGLALSSTDTQYF.

By share, this clonotype counts as large. The chain uses TRBV6-1 and TRBJ2-1; 7 positions match TRBD2. Germline V gene data show CDR1 as MNHNS and CDR2 as SASEGT. This CDR3 is 15 amino acids long. V was clipped by 4 bases and J by 4 bases; unmatched bases: 7. CDR3: CASSAGTTAYNEQFF. The DNA of the CDR3 is TGTGCCAGCAGTGCCGGGACTACCGCATACAATGAGCAGTTCTTC.

V is TRBV6-1 and J is TRBJ2-1, with D possibly matching TRBD2 (6 bases). The J call is doubtful: the DNA matches TRBJ2-7 better. CDR1 and CDR2 (germline): MNHNS, SASEGT. The CDR3 runs to 13 residues. The CDR3: CASRVGGPYEQYF. In DNA form, the CDR3 reads TGTGCCAGCAGAGTGGGAGGACCCTACGAGCAGTACTTC.

This clonotype is labeled medium-sized. This rearrangement joins TRBV6-1 to TRBJ2-1; 7 bases are shared with TRBD2. CDR3 size: 15 residues. Losses at the gene ends were 1 base for V and 8 bases for J; bases not matched to a gene: 8. From germline, CDR1 is MNHNS and CDR2 SASEGT. DNA of the CDR3: TGTGCCAGCAGTGAAGGGGCACGGGACTATCATGAGCAGTTCTTC. Protein product: CASSEGARDYHEQFF.

This clonotype was counted a few times. V and J are TRBV6-5 and TRBJ2-1, with 14 bases identical to TRBD2. J lost 0 bases, V lost 9 bases, and 10 bases had no gene match. This CDR3 has 18 amino acids. The V gene's germline CDR1 is MNHEY and CDR2 SVGAGI. This CDR3 reads CASSITGTSGSSYNEQFF. The DNA for the CDR3 is TGTGCCAGTTCAATAACCGGGACTAGCGGGAGCTCCTACAATGAGCAGTTCTTC.